Below, 26 T cell receptor beta chains from the same sample are listed, as sequenced in a study of memory CD4+ T cells and cytomegalovirus serostatus. Only in-frame clones appear in the TCRdb table, and some are missing; sequencing was by immunoSEQ multiplex PCR. The table includes 50,000 to 70,000 clones, about 73% detected once. The sort gate was single viable CD3+CD4+CD8-CD45RO+ cells for memory CD4+ T cells. The sequenced sample was memory CD4+ T cells from blood. The receptor set was obtained from an adult in good health and CMV-seropositive.

The rearrangement uses TRBV7-2 and TRBJ1-1, with D possibly TRBD1 on 5 matching bases. The CDR3 is 15 residues long. V was pared by 3 bases and J by 3 bases, with 14 bases between. Germline V CDR1 and CDR2: SGHTA, FQGNSA. The CDR3 is CASSLPGFTYTEAFF. The CDR3 DNA follows: TGTGCCAGCAGCTTGCCAGGGTTCACGTACACTGAAGCTTTCTTT.

V gene TRBV4-2 combines with J gene TRBJ2-3; D might be TRBD1 or TRBD2, each matching 5 bases. The CDR3 extends over 15 amino acids. Deletions cut 0 bases from V and 5 bases from J, with 12 bases between. Germline CDR1 LGHNA, CDR2 YNFKEQ. The CDR3 is CASSQEEGPRDTQYF. The DNA of the CDR3 is TGTGCCAGCAGCCAAGAAGAGGGGCCCAGAGATACGCAGTATTTT.

Regarding this clone: Other DNA sequences in the same sample also yield this CDR3. The chain couples TRBV29-1 to TRBJ2-1, with D possibly matching TRBD2 (5 bases). Germline values: CDR1 SQVTM, CDR2 ANQGSEA. The CDR3 covers 15 residues. V lost 6 bases to trimming and J lost 1 base, with 16 bases between them. The CDR3 spells CSVGSAGGSYNEQFF. Here the CDR3 DNA reads TGCAGCGTCGGAAGCGCGGGTGGGTCCTACAATGAGCAGTTCTTC.

This chain uses TRBV5-1 with TRBJ1-5; TRBD1 aligns across 7 bases. J lost 4 bases, V lost 3 bases, and 4 bases had no gene match. The CDR3 runs to 14 residues. Germline V lookup: CDR1 SGHRS, CDR2 YFSETQ. CDR3 region: CASSSGQPNQPQHF. DNA of the CDR3: TGCGCCAGCAGCTCGGGACAGCCTAATCAGCCCCAGCATTTT. Full variable domain (missing parts from reference TRBV5-1 and TRBJ1-5): KAGVTQTPRYLIKTRGQQVTLSCSPISGHRSVSWYQQTPGQGLQFLFEYFSETQRNKGNFPGRFSGRQFSNSRSEMNVSTLELGDSALYLCASSSGQPNQPQHFGDGTRLSIL.

The chain joins TRBV10-2 to TRBJ1-3; perhaps TRBD1 as D (5 bases). The CDR3 is 16 residues long. V dropped 8 bases and J dropped 1 base, with 18 bases sitting between them. CDR1 and CDR2 (germline): WSHSY, SAAADI. This CDR3 reads CASGTYLSRSGNTIYF. For the CDR3, the DNA is TGCGCCAGCGGGACGTACCTCTCTAGATCTGGAAACACCATATATTTT.

V usage is TRBV6-5 and J usage is TRBJ1-5, with a weak D call TRBD1 (6 bases). There are 15 residues in the CDR3. The germline V gene has CDR1 MNHEY and CDR2 SVGAGI. V lost 2 bases to trimming and J lost 5 bases, with 13 bases between them. CDR3 sequence (DNA): TGTGCCAGCAGTTACACAGCGGGGGCGGATCAGCCCCAGCATTTT. The encoded protein is CASSYTAGADQPQHF.

V usage is TRBV6-6 and J usage is TRBJ1-5; no reliable D call. Trimming took 2 bases from V and 2 from J, leaving 7 bases between them. The CDR3 consists of 14 residues. CDR1 MNHNY and CDR2 SVGAGI come from the germline V gene (reference sequence). CDR3 in amino acids: CASSYSDRNQPQHF. The CDR3 bases are TGTGCCAGCAGTTACAGTGACCGCAATCAGCCCCAGCATTTT.

The rearrangement uses TRBV6-1 and TRBJ2-3, with a weak D call TRBD2 (5 bases). The CDR3 length is 13 residues. The V and J ends lost 6 bases and 3 bases respectively, with 10 bases between them. CDR1 is MNHNS, CDR2 SASEGT, per germline. The CDR3 DNA follows: TGTGCCAGCAGCCGTCCGGGAACAGATACGCAGTATTTT. This gives the protein CASSRPGTDTQYF.

The rearrangement links TRBV5-1 to TRBJ1-1, with D possibly matching TRBD1 (6 bases). Germline values: CDR1 SGHRS, CDR2 YFSETQ. V lost 4 bases, J lost 6 bases, and 19 bases lay in between. CDR3 length: 15 residues. The CDR3 bases are TGCGCCAGCAGCCCCCGAGGGGGGGTCACAGCTGAAGCTTTCTTT. Translation: CASSPRGGVTAEAFF.

The chain has TRBV5-1 and TRBJ2-6; tentative D call: TRBD2 (5 bases). V lost 0 bases and J 0 bases, leaving 10 bases between the germline ends. The CDR3 runs 17 residues. Germline V gene sequence: CDR1 SGHRS, CDR2 YFSETQ. The CDR3, as DNA: TGCGCCAGCAGCTTGGAGCCCGGGAACTCTGGGGCCAACGTCCTGACTTTC. As protein: CASSLEPGNSGANVLTF.

This CDR3 is CASKGAYTGELFF. Here the CDR3 DNA reads TGTGCCAGCAAGGGGGCCTACACCGGGGAGCTGTTTTTT. The J gene is TRBJ2-2, the V gene TRBV27; 7 positions agree with TRBD1. CDR1 and CDR2 from the germline V gene are MNHEY and SMNVEV (reference sequence). With 7 bases clipped from V and 3 bases from J, the junction kept 2 bases outside the gene matches. CDR3 length: 13 residues.

This clone was picked up a small number of times. This chain uses TRBV27 with TRBJ1-3; no firm D call. The CDR3 loop spans 15 amino acids. Germline CDR1 reads MNHEY; CDR2 reads SMNVEV (reference sequence). V lost 3 bases, J lost 0 bases, and 9 bases lay in between. CDR3: CASSLTYTSGNTIYF. CDR3 coding DNA: TGTGCCAGCAGTTTGACCTACACCTCTGGAAACACCATATATTTT.

This clone was found a few times. The CDR3 DNA follows: TGCGCCAGCAGCTTGGCCACGGTGAACACTGAAGCTTTCTTT. Amino acids: CASSLATVNTEAFF. The V call is TRBV5-1, the J call TRBJ1-1; no firm D call. The germline V and J ends were trimmed by 0 bases and 0 bases, with 6 bases remaining between them. There are 14 residues in the CDR3. Germline CDR1 reads SGHRS; CDR2 reads YFSETQ. Supplemented by reference TRBV5-1 and TRBJ1-1, the full variable domain reads KAGVTQTPRYLIKTRGQQVTLSCSPISGHRSVSWYQQTPGQGLQFLFEYFSETQRNKGNFPGRFSGRQFSNSRSEMNVSTLELGDSALYLCASSLATVNTEAFFGQGTRLTVV.

This chain links TRBV15 with TRBJ1-1; D is unclear. The germline CDR1 and CDR2 sequences are LNHNV and YYDKDF (reference sequence). The CDR3 length is 12 residues. V lost 5 bases and J 4 bases, leaving 8 bases between the germline ends. Here the CDR3 reads CATSEAGTEAFF. The CDR3 DNA is TGTGCCACCAGCGAGGCTGGCACTGAAGCTTTCTTT.

This clone has a handful of counts. The chain recombines TRBV7-2 with TRBJ2-1; no clear D gene. The V end was cut by 3 bases, the J end by 3 bases, with 15 bases between. The germline gives CDR1 SGHTA, CDR2 FQGNSA. The CDR3 loop spans 16 amino acids. The CDR3 loop reads CASSLFGSRDYNEQFF. The DNA of the CDR3 is TGTGCCAGCAGCTTGTTTGGTAGCAGAGACTACAATGAGCAGTTCTTC. Supplemented by reference TRBV7-2 and TRBJ2-1, the full variable domain reads GAGVSQSPSNKVTEKGKDVELRCDPISGHTALYWYRQSLGQGLEFLIYFQGNSAPDKSGLPSDRFSAERTGGSVSTLTIQRTQQEDSAVYLCASSLFGSRDYNEQFFGPGTRLTVL.

CDR3 loop: CASSKQSAYEQYF. Written as DNA, the CDR3 is TGTGCCAGCAGCAAACAGTCGGCCTACGAGCAGTACTTC. The chain combines TRBV6-5 with TRBJ2-7; D ambiguous. CDR3 length: 13 residues. CDR1 and CDR2 (germline): MNHEY, SVGAGI. V was shortened by 6 bases and J by 2 bases, with 11 bases between the two germline ends.

The chain is built from TRBV7-2 and TRBJ1-1, with 7 bases identical to TRBD1. V lost 0 bases and J lost 4; bases outside the gene matches: 5. Germline CDR1 SGHTA, CDR2 FQGNSA. This CDR3 has 15 amino acids. The CDR3 coding sequence is TGTGCCAGCAGCTTAGCAGCCAGGGGGGGCACTGAAGCTTTCTTT. Translation: CASSLAARGGTEAFF.

The chain combines TRBV6-6 with TRBJ1-2, with TRBD1 as a possible D gene (5 bases). Germline lookup yields CDR1 MNHNY and CDR2 SVGAGI (reference sequence). This CDR3 contains 14 residues. V was trimmed by 0 bases and J by 4 bases, leaving 9 bases between them. CDR3 nucleotide sequence: TGTGCCAGCAGTTACTCTCAGGGTGGCTATGGCTACACCTTC. This gives the protein CASSYSQGGYGYTF.

The chain joins TRBV7-2 to TRBJ2-5, with D possibly TRBD1 on 6 matching bases. The germline V gene encodes CDR1 SGHTA and CDR2 FQGNSA. The CDR3 spans 13 residues. Trimming stripped 4 bases from V and 3 bases from J, with 9 bases between. The CDR3 region is CASSSAGEETQYF. In DNA form, the CDR3 reads TGTGCCAGCAGCTCCGCAGGGGAAGAGACCCAGTACTTC.

This clone occurred once. The chain couples TRBV7-2 to TRBJ2-7, with no clear D. Germline values: CDR1 SGHTA, CDR2 FQGNSA. Deletions cut 0 bases from V and 7 bases from J, with 10 bases between. The CDR3 covers 13 residues. Here the CDR3 DNA reads TGTGCCAGCAGCTTAGCGCTTGGGCGGGAGCAGTACTTC. Its protein product is CASSLALGREQYF.

This clone was detected once. The genes are TRBV7-3 and TRBJ2-2; no reliable D call. The CDR3 runs to 14 residues. The V and J ends lost 1 base and 1 base respectively, with 4 bases between them. Germline loops: CDR1 SGHTA, CDR2 FQGTGA. CDR3 nucleotides: TGTGCCAGCAGCTTAAGGAGGAACACCGGGGAGCTGTTTTTT. It translates to CASSLRRNTGELFF.

The rearrangement links TRBV7-6 to TRBJ2-7; TRBD2 agrees at 8 bases. Per the germline V gene, CDR1 is SGHVS and CDR2 is FNYEAQ. The CDR3 sequence is 14 residues long. V trimming: 5 bases; J trimming: 2 bases; junction bases outside the gene matches: 5. CDR3 residues: CASSPAAGAYEQYV. The CDR3 nucleotides read TGTGCCAGCAGCCCAGCAGCGGGAGCCTACGAGCAGTACGTC.

This clone has just one count. This chain uses TRBV28 with TRBJ2-5; D is uncertain. Germline CDR1 is MDHEN and CDR2 is SYDVKM. This CDR3 is built from 10 residues. The V end was cut by 10 bases, the J end by 5 bases, with 8 bases between. The CDR3 protein is CATGRETQYF. The CDR3 DNA is TGTGCCACCGGCCGGGAGACCCAGTACTTC. Drawing the rest from reference TRBV28 and TRBJ2-5, the complete variable domain is DVKVTQSSRYLVKRTGEKVFLECVQDMDHENMFWYRQDPGLGLRLIYFSYDVKMKEKGDIPEGYSVSREKKERFSLILESASTNQTSMYLCATGRETQYFGPGTRLLVL.

This clone was observed a few times. The identical CDR3 is also encoded by other nucleotide sequences in the sample. The CDR3 DNA sequence: TGTGCCAGCTCACCACGGCAGGGGGTTTACGAGCAGTACGTC. This gives the protein CASSPRQGVYEQYV. The chain links TRBV18 to TRBJ2-7, with 7 bases aligning to TRBD1. The CDR3 extends over 14 amino acids. Germline V CDR1 and CDR2: KGHSH, LQKENI. Unmatched junction bases numbered 4, after V lost 1 base and J lost 4 bases.

This clone was observed a single time. Other DNA sequences of this sample code for an identical CDR3. V and J are TRBV7-9 and TRBJ1-5; D is unresolved. V gave up 5 bases and J gave up 1 base, with 3 bases separating them. The CDR3 extends over 12 amino acids. Germline lookup yields CDR1 SEHNR and CDR2 FQNEAQ (reference sequence). DNA for the CDR3: TGTGCCAGCAGCCCCAGCAATCAGCCCCAGCATTTT. Translating gives CASSPSNQPQHF.

This chain links TRBV11-2 with TRBJ2-1, with TRBD1 identical over 8 bases. The germline gives CDR1 SGHAT, CDR2 FQNNGV. This CDR3 region has 15 residues. J gave up 9 bases and V 2 bases, and 9 bases lay outside the gene matches. Here the CDR3 reads CASSLPGQGGSEQFF. The CDR3 region has the DNA TGTGCCAGCAGCTTACCTGGACAGGGTGGGAGTGAGCAGTTCTTC.